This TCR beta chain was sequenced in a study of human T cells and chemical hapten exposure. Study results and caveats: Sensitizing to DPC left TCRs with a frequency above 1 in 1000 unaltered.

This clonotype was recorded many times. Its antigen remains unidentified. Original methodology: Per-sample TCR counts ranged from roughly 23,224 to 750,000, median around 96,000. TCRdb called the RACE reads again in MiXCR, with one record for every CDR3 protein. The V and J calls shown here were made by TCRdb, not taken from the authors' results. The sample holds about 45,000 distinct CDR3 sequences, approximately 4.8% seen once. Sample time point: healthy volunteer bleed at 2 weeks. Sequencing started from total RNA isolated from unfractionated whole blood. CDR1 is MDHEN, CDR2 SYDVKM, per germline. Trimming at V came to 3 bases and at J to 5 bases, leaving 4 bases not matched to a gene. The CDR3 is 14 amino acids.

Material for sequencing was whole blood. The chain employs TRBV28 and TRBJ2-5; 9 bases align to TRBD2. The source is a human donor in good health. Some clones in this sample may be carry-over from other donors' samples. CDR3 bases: TGTGCCAGCAGTTTGTACGCGGGGGGGGAGACCCAGTACTTC. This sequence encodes CASSLYAGGETQYF.